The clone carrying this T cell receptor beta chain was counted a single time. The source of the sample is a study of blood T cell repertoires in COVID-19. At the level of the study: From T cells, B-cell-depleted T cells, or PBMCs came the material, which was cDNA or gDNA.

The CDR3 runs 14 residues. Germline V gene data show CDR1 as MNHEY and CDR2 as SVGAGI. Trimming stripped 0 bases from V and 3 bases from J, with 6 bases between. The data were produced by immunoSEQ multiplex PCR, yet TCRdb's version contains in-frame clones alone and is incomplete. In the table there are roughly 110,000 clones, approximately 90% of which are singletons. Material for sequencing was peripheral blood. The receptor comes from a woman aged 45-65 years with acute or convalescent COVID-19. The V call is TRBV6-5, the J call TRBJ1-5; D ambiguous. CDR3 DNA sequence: TGTGCCAGCAGTTACTCGACTAACAATCAGCCCCAGCATTTT. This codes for CASSYSTNNQPQHF.